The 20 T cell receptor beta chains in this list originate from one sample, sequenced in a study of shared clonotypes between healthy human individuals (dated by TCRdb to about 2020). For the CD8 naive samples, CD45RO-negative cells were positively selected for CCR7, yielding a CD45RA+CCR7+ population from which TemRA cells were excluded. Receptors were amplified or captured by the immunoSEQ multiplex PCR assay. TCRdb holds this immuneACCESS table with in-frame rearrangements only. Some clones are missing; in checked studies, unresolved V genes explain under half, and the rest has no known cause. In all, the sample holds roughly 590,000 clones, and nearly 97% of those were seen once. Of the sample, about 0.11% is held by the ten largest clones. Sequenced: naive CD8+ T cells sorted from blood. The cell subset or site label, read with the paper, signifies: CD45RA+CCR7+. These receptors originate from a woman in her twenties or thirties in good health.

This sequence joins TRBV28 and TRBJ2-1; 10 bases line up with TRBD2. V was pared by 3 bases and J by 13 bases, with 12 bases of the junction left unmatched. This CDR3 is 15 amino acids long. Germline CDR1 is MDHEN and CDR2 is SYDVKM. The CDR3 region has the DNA TGTGCCAGCAGTTTTACTAGCGGGACCACTCCCGATCAGTTCTTC. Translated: CASSFTSGTTPDQFF.

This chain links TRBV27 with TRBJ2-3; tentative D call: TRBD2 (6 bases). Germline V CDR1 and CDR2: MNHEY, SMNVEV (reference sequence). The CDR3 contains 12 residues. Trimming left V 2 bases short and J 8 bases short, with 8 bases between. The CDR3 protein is CASSLRGGTQYF. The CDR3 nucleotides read TGTGCCAGCAGTTTACGGGGAGGTACGCAGTATTTT.

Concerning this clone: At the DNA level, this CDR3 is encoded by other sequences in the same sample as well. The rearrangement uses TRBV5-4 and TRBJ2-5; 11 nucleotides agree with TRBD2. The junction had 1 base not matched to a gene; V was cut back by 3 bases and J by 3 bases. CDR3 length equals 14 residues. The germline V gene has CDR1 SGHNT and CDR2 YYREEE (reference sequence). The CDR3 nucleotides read TGTGCCAGCAGCTCGGGACTAGCGGAAGAGACCCAGTACTTC. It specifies CASSSGLAEETQYF.

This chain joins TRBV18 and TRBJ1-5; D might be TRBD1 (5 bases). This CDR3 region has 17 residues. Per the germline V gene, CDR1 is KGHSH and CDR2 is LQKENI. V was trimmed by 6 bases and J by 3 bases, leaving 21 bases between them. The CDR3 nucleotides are TGTGCCAGCTCGCCATATGGGACCGGGGTGGACAATCAGCCCCAGCATTTT. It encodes CASSPYGTGVDNQPQHF.

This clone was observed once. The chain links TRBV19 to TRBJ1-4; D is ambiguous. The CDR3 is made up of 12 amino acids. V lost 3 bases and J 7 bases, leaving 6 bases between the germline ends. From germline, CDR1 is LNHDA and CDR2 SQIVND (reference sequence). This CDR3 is CASSMTPEKLFF. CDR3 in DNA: TGTGCCAGTAGTATGACACCTGAAAAACTGTTTTTT.

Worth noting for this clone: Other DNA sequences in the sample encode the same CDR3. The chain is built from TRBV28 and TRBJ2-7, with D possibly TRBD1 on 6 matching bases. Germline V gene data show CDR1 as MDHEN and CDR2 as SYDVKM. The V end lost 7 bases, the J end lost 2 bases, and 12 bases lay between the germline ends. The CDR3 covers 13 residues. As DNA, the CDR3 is TGTGCCAGCAAGACAGGACTCACCTACGAGCAGTACTTC. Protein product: CASKTGLTYEQYF.

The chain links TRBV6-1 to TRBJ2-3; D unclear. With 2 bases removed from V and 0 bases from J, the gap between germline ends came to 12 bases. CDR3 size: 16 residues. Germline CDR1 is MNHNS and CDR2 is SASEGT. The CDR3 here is CASSELVASSTDTQYF. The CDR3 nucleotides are TGTGCCAGCAGTGAACTAGTAGCTTCTAGCACAGATACGCAGTATTTT.

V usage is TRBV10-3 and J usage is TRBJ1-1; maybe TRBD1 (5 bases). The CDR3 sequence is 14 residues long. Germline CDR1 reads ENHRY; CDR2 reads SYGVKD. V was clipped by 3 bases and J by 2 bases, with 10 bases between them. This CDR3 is CAISENRINTEAFF. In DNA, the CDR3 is TGTGCCATCAGTGAAAACAGGATTAACACTGAAGCTTTCTTT.

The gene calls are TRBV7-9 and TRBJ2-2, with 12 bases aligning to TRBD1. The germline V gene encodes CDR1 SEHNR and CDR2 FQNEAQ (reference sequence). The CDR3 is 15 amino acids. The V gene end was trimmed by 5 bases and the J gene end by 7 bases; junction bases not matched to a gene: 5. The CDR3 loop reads CASSPGQGAGGELFF. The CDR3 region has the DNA TGTGCCAGCAGCCCGGGACAGGGGGCTGGCGGGGAGCTGTTTTTT.

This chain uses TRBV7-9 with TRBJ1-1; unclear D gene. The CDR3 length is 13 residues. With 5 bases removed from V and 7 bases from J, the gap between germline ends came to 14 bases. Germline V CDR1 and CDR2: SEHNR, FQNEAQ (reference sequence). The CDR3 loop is CASSPRQANEAFF. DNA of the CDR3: TGTGCCAGCAGCCCCCGCCAGGCTAATGAAGCTTTCTTT.

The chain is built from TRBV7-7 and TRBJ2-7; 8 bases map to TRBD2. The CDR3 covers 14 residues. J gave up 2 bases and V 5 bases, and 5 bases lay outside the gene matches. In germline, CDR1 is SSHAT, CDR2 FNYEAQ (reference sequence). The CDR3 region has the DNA TGTGCCAGCAGCCAGGGACTAGGGACCTACGAGCAGTACTTC. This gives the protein CASSQGLGTYEQYF.

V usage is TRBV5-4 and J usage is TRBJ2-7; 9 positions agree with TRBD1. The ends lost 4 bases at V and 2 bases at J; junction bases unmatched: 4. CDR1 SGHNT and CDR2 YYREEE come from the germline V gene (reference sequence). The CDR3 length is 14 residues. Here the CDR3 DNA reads TGTGCCAGCAGCCCGGACAGGGGAGCCTACGAGCAGTACTTC. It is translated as CASSPDRGAYEQYF.

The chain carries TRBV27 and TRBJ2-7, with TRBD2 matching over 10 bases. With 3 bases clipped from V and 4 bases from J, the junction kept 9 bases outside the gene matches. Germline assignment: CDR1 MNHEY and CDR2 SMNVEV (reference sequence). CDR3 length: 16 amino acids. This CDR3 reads CASSFGLAGASYEQYF. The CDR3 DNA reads TGTGCCAGCAGTTTCGGCCTAGCGGGAGCCAGTTACGAGCAGTACTTC.

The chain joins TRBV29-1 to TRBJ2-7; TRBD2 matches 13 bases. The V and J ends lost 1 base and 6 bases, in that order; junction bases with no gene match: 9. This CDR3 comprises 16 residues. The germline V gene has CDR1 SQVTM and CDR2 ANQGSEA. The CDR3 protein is CSVEGETSGRLGEQYF. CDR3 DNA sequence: TGCAGCGTTGAAGGGGAGACTAGCGGGAGGCTGGGCGAGCAGTACTTC.

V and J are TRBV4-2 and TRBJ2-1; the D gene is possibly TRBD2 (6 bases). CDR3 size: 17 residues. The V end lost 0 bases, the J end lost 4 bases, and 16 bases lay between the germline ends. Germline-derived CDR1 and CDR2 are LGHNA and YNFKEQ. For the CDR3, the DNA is TGTGCCAGCAGCCAAGACCCAACTGGCGGGGAATACAATGAGCAGTTCTTC. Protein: CASSQDPTGGEYNEQFF.

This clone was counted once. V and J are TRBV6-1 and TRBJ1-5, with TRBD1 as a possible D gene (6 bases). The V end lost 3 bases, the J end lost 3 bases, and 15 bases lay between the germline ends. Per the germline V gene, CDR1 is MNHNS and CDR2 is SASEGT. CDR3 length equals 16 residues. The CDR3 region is CASSDSTGYDNQPQHF. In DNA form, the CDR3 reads TGTGCCAGCAGTGATAGTACAGGGTACGACAATCAGCCCCAGCATTTT.

The chain's CDR3 is CASSLRPGLADIEPSEQYF. The CDR3 DNA is TGTGCCAGCTCTCTGAGACCGGGGCTAGCGGATATTGAGCCTAGCGAGCAGTACTTC. The chain links TRBV18 to TRBJ2-7, with TRBD2 identical over 7 bases. The CDR3 extends over 19 amino acids. The germline CDR1 and CDR2 sequences are KGHSH and LQKENI. V shed 6 bases, J shed 6 bases, and the junction held 26 bases outside the gene matches.

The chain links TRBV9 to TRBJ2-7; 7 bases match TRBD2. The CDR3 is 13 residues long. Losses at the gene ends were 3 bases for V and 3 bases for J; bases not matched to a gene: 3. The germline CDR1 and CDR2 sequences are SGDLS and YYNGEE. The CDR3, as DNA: TGTGCCAGCAGCGAGAGCGGGAACTACGAGCAGTACTTC. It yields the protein CASSESGNYEQYF.

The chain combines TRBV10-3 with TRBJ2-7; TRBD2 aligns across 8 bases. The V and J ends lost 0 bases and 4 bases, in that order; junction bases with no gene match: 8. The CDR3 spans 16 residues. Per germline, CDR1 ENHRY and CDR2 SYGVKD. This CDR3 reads CAISESIPGGEYEQYF. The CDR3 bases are TGTGCCATCAGTGAGTCGATCCCCGGGGGGGAATACGAGCAGTACTTC.

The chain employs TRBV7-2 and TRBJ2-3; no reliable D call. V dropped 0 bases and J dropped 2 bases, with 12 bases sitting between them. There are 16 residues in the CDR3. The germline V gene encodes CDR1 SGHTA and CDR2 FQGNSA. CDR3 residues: CASSLAWLDVTDTQYF. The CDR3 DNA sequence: TGTGCCAGCAGCTTAGCGTGGCTAGATGTCACAGATACGCAGTATTTT.